This T cell receptor (beta chain) was identified in a study of T-cell reconstitution after alpha-beta-depleted transplantation in children. This clonotype was seen at least ten times. During its preparation, the TCRbeta library received unique molecular identifiers. TCRdb reprocessed the PCR reads via MiXCR and lists one record per CDR3 protein. The table lists a few hundred thousand distinct CDR3 sequences, around a tenth of them singletons. Germline values: CDR1 SGHKS, CDR2 YYEKEE (reference sequence). V lost 3 bases, J lost 4 bases, and 6 bases lay in between. The CDR3 length is 12 residues. The clonotype was recovered from a male patient aged 2 to 9 who had a stem cell transplant for chronic granulomatous disease, so the T cells may come from the graft donor. V is TRBV5-5 and J is TRBJ2-3; possible D gene TRBD2, 6 bases. Sample: peripheral blood, taken 180 days after TCRalphabeta/CD19-depleted stem cell transplant. The CDR3: CASSWEADTQYF. In DNA, the CDR3 is TGTGCCAGCAGCTGGGAGGCAGATACGCAGTATTTT.